Shown below are 28 T cell receptor beta chains from a single sample sequenced in a study of T cell responses to AZD1222 COVID-19 vaccine. Sequencing was performed with immunoSEQ multiplex PCR; in TCRdb, only in-frame clones are kept and a portion is missing. Among about 69,000 clones listed, roughly 85% were seen once. Sequencing used peripheral blood, obtained 28 days after the second AZD1222 dose. The receptors shown here come from an adult who received the AZD1222 COVID-19 vaccine.

The chain joins TRBV6-5 to TRBJ1-2; D possibly corresponds to TRBD1 (5 bases). Germline V lookup: CDR1 MNHEY, CDR2 SVGAGI. The CDR3 totals 13 residues. Trimming took 7 bases from V and 4 from J, leaving 13 bases between them. CDR3 region: CASTPGAAYGYTF. The CDR3 nucleotides are TGTGCCAGCACCCCCGGGGCAGCCTATGGCTACACCTTC.

The chain is built from TRBV11-2 and TRBJ2-7, with 11 nucleotides matching TRBD2. The CDR3 is 16 residues long. CDR1 is SGHAT and CDR2 is FQNNGV in the germline V gene. After removal of 5 bases from V and 7 bases from J, the junction contained 13 bases not matched to a gene. CDR3 residues: CASSQQLTSGAGEQYF. CDR3 in DNA: TGTGCCAGCAGCCAACAGCTGACTAGCGGGGCCGGAGAGCAGTACTTC.

The V and J genes are TRBV7-5 and TRBJ2-5; the D call TRBD1 from the table was never checked on the DNA. TRBV7-5 is recorded as a pseudogene. CDR3 length: 16 amino acids. CDR3 bases: TGTGTCAGAAGCCCCGGGACAGATAAGTACCAAGAGACCCAGTACTTC. Its protein is CVRSPGTDKYQETQYF.

The chain joins TRBV5-4 to TRBJ2-3; D might be TRBD1 (6 bases). The ends were cut back, 4 bases at V and 6 bases at J, with 15 bases in the middle. The CDR3 covers 14 residues. In germline, CDR1 is SGHNT, CDR2 YYREEE (reference sequence). CDR3: CASSPTPQGDTQYF. Here the CDR3 DNA reads TGTGCCAGCAGCCCTACCCCCCAGGGGGATACGCAGTATTTT.

The chain employs TRBV28 and TRBJ1-1; possible D gene TRBD1, 5 bases. Germline V gene lookup returns CDR1 MDHEN and CDR2 SYDVKM. The CDR3 contains 15 residues. Trimming stripped 5 bases from V and 1 base from J, with 14 bases between. The CDR3 DNA reads TGTGCCAGCAGTACACACAGGAAGACGAACACTGAAGCTTTCTTT. Translated, it gives CASSTHRKTNTEAFF. The variable domain in full, with the rest retrieved from reference TRBV28 and TRBJ1-1, is DVKVTQSSRYLVKRTGEKVFLECVQDMDHENMFWYRQDPGLGLRLIYFSYDVKMKEKGDIPEGYSVSREKKERFSLILESASTNQTSMYLCASSTHRKTNTEAFFGQGTRLTVV.

The CDR3 region is CASSEAPQGAGSYNEQFF. CDR3 DNA sequence: TGTGCCAGCAGTGAAGCGCCGCAGGGGGCTGGGTCCTACAATGAGCAGTTCTTC. The J gene is TRBJ2-1, the V gene TRBV6-1; 8 bases align to TRBD1. Germline V gene sequence: CDR1 MNHNS, CDR2 SASEGT. Germline trimming cut 0 bases from V and 1 base from J; bases unmatched to any gene: 8. The CDR3 runs 18 residues.

The chain recombines TRBV5-1 with TRBJ1-3, with 7 bases lining up with TRBD1. Trimming removed 0 bases from V and 6 bases from J; junction bases left unmatched: 3. Germline V CDR1 and CDR2: SGHRS, YFSETQ. The CDR3 covers 14 residues. The DNA for the CDR3 is TGCGCCAGCAGCTTGGGGGACAGCCTAAACACCATATATTTT. Its translation is CASSLGDSLNTIYF.

The chain has TRBV12-3 or TRBV12-4 and TRBJ1-5; D is unclear. V lost 6 bases to trimming and J lost 4 bases, with 10 bases between them. The CDR3 has 13 residues. The CDR3 DNA sequence: TGTGCCAGCAGACGGGGTAATAATCAGCCCCAGCATTTT. This gives the protein CASRRGNNQPQHF.

This sequence joins TRBV21-1 and TRBJ1-1. TRBV21-1 is described as a pseudogene. The CDR3 has 12 residues. Here the CDR3 reads CAILGYGTEAFF. CDR3 DNA: TGTGCCATCCTGGGATATGGAACTGAAGCTTTCTTT.

CDR3 sequence reads: CASSLVTYGYTF. The CDR3 DNA reads as TGTGCCAGCAGCTTAGTAACCTATGGCTACACCTTC. The chain carries TRBV7-2 and TRBJ1-2; D is unclear. Looked up from germline, CDR1 is SGHTA and CDR2 is FQGNSA. The CDR3 covers 12 residues. Trimming took off 1 base at V and 4 bases at J, with 4 bases between the two ends.

The chain carries TRBV19 and TRBJ1-1; 11 positions match TRBD1. CDR3 length: 15 amino acids. The V and J ends lost 6 bases and 6 bases, in that order; junction bases with no gene match: 9. CDR1 and CDR2 from the germline V gene are LNHDA and SQIVND (reference sequence). The CDR3 bases are TGTGCCAGTAGACCGGGACAGGGGGTTGGCGCTGAAGCTTTCTTT. Protein: CASRPGQGVGAEAFF.

This clone has a handful of counts. This chain connects TRBV3-1 (or the pseudogene TRBV3-2) to TRBJ2-7, with D uncertain. The V and J ends lost 0 bases and 4 bases respectively, with 13 bases between them. The CDR3 contains 15 residues. Germline CDR1 LGHDT, CDR2 YNNKEL (reference sequence). The CDR3 here is CASSQESGPVYEQYF. For the CDR3, the DNA is TGTGCCAGCAGCCAAGAAAGTGGGCCTGTGTACGAGCAGTACTTC.

The CDR3 DNA reads as TGTGCCAGCAGCATGCAAGAGACCCAGTACTTC. Protein: CASSMQETQYF. The chain has TRBV12-3 or TRBV12-4 and TRBJ2-5; D ambiguous. This CDR3 is 11 amino acids long. Trimming left V 6 bases short and J 2 bases short, with 4 bases between.

The chain combines TRBV5-5 with TRBJ1-3, with D perhaps TRBD1 (5 bases). The V end was cut by 0 bases, the J end by 5 bases, with 12 bases between. This CDR3 is built from 15 residues. From germline, CDR1 is SGHKS and CDR2 YYEKEE (reference sequence). CDR3 sequence: CASSLAGKGRNTIYF. The CDR3 DNA reads TGTGCCAGCAGCTTGGCCGGGAAGGGACGAAACACCATATATTTT.

The rearrangement uses TRBV11-2 and TRBJ2-2, with D possibly TRBD2 on 5 matching bases. V was cut by 3 bases and J by 7 bases, with 9 bases left in between. From germline, CDR1 is SGHAT and CDR2 FQNNGV. The CDR3 is 13 residues long. CDR3 nucleotide sequence: TGTGCCAGCAGCTTCCTCCGGGACGGGGAGCTGTTTTTT. This sequence encodes CASSFLRDGELFF.

The chain carries TRBV10-2 and TRBJ2-7; 9 bases map to TRBD1. Germline V gene data show CDR1 as WSHSY and CDR2 as SAAADI. Trimming cost V 5 bases and J 6 bases; bases outside gene matches: 8. This CDR3 contains 14 residues. The CDR3 spells CASSKGQGIGEQYF. The CDR3 nucleotides read TGCGCCAGCAGTAAGGGACAGGGTATAGGCGAGCAGTACTTC.

The chain links TRBV5-1 to TRBJ2-7, with 8 bases that match TRBD2. With 0 bases clipped from V and 2 bases from J, the junction kept 13 bases outside the gene matches. CDR1 is SGHRS and CDR2 is YFSETQ in the germline V gene. The CDR3 is 18 amino acids. DNA for the CDR3: TGCGCCAGCAGCTTGGTCCAGCGGGAGTCGTATCGGACCTACGAGCAGTACTTC. It encodes CASSLVQRESYRTYEQYF. Based on the CDR3 plus reference TRBV5-1 and TRBJ2-7, the full variable domain is KAGVTQTPRYLIKTRGQQVTLSCSPISGHRSVSWYQQTPGQGLQFLFEYFSETQRNKGNFPGRFSGRQFSNSRSEMNVSTLELGDSALYLCASSLVQRESYRTYEQYFGPGTRLTVT.

The chain combines TRBV24-1 with TRBJ2-7; 8 bases agree with TRBD1. This CDR3 contains 12 residues. The germline CDR1 and CDR2 sequences are KGHDR and SFDVKD. Trimming took 4 bases from V and 6 from J; bases not matched to a gene: 1. For the CDR3, the DNA is TGTGCCACCAGTGAGGGGACAGGCGAGCAGTACTTC. It yields the protein CATSEGTGEQYF.

V and J are TRBV29-1 and TRBJ2-3; 8 bases line up with TRBD2. The CDR3 covers 14 residues. The V and J ends lost 4 bases and 6 bases, in that order; junction bases with no gene match: 9. Germline-derived CDR1 and CDR2 are SQVTM and ANQGSEA. The CDR3 protein is CSVAETSAADTQYF. DNA of the CDR3: TGCAGCGTTGCCGAGACTAGCGCAGCGGATACGCAGTATTTT.

This chain joins TRBV7-9 and TRBJ2-5, with 12 bases aligning to TRBD2. CDR3 length: 17 amino acids. V shed 5 bases and J 0 bases; nucleotides not matched to a gene: 7. Germline V gene lookup returns CDR1 SEHNR and CDR2 FQNEAQ (reference sequence). The CDR3 protein is CASSLLGLAGYQETQYF. CDR3 DNA sequence: TGTGCCAGCAGCCTACTTGGACTAGCGGGGTACCAAGAGACCCAGTACTTC.

V usage is TRBV11-2 and J usage is TRBJ2-1; TRBD1 matches at 12 bases. The germline gives CDR1 SGHAT, CDR2 FQNNGV. CDR3 length: 16 residues. The ends lost 5 bases at V and 7 bases at J; junction bases unmatched: 9. The CDR3 protein is CASSRWPGQGANEQFF. Here the CDR3 DNA reads TGTGCCAGCAGCCGATGGCCGGGACAGGGGGCGAATGAGCAGTTCTTC.

The rearrangement uses TRBV30 and TRBJ2-7; D is possibly TRBD1 (6 bases). The CDR3 sequence is 16 residues long. Germline CDR1 is GTSNPN and CDR2 is SVGIG (reference sequence). V lost 0 bases and J lost 6, with 21 bases in between. As DNA, the CDR3 is TGTGCCTGGAGTGTACAGGGATACCCCCGGGACCTCGAGCAGTACTTC. It encodes CAWSVQGYPRDLEQYF.

The chain links TRBV5-4 to TRBJ2-7, with a weak D call TRBD1 (5 bases). Germline V gene lookup returns CDR1 SGHNT and CDR2 YYREEE (reference sequence). Trimming left V 1 base short and J 1 base short, with 6 bases between. This CDR3 has 13 residues. The CDR3 region is CASSLQGSYEQYF. The DNA for the CDR3 is TGTGCCAGCAGCTTGCAGGGTTCCTACGAGCAGTACTTC.

V gene TRBV21-1 combines with J gene TRBJ2-3; TRBD2, the table's D call, lacks a check against the DNA. TRBV21-1 is listed as a pseudogene. The CDR3 contains 13 residues. In DNA form, the CDR3 reads TGTGCAGAACCGGGGCGGGGTGATAATACGCAGTATTTT. This codes for CAEPGRGDNTQYF.

J is TRBJ2-1 and V is TRBV10-1; D remains ambiguous. The CDR3 is made up of 12 amino acids. Germline CDR1 and CDR2: WNHNN and SYGVQD (reference sequence). The V end was cut by 1 base, the J end by 3 bases, with 1 base between. CDR3 nucleotide sequence: TGCGCCAGCAGTGAGTACTACAATGAGCAGTTCTTC. This sequence encodes CASSEYYNEQFF.

This clone was picked up a small number of times. This sample also contains other DNA sequences that code for the same CDR3. The chain carries TRBV5-1 and TRBJ2-7; no firm D call. The CDR3 sequence is 13 residues long. Germline CDR1 SGHRS, CDR2 YFSETQ. The V end was cut by 1 base, the J end by 3 bases, with 8 bases between. The CDR3 region is CASSLLGDYEQYF. The CDR3, as DNA: TGCGCCAGCAGCTTGTTGGGCGACTACGAGCAGTACTTC.

The V and J genes are TRBV12-3 or TRBV12-4 and TRBJ1-5, with D unclear. Trimming left V 3 bases short and J 4 bases short, with 7 bases between. This CDR3 spans 13 amino acids. The CDR3 bases are TGTGCCAGCAGTTTCGGGAGAAATCAGCCCCAGCATTTT. Its translation: CASSFGRNQPQHF.

This clone was counted a single time. The chain couples TRBV7-8 to TRBJ1-1, with D unclear. With 1 base removed from V and 6 bases from J, the gap between germline ends came to 15 bases. This CDR3 is 15 amino acids long. Germline V gives CDR1 SGHVS, CDR2 FQNEAQ. CDR3 nucleotides: TGTGCCAGCAGCTTAGTTAAAGAGGGATGGCCTGAAGCTTTCTTT. Its translation: CASSLVKEGWPEAFF.